This T cell receptor (beta chain) was recorded in a study of blood T cell repertoires in COVID-19. Using immunoSEQ multiplex PCR, the repertoire was profiled, and TCRdb retains in-frame clones only, with some absent. This repertoire shows 100,000 or so clones, about four fifths found once; its top ten account for roughly a tenth. Germline loops: CDR1 GTSNPN, CDR2 SVGIG (reference sequence). The CDR3 loop spans 15 amino acids. The J segment lost 11 bases and the V segment lost 2 bases, leaving 12 bases of the junction unmatched. This sequence joins TRBV30 and TRBJ1-2; 12 bases fit TRBD1. The specimen was peripheral blood. The source is a woman aged 70 to 79 with acute or convalescent COVID-19. CDR3: CAWSSETGTGGTYTF. The DNA of the CDR3 is TGTGCCTGGAGTTCTGAGACCGGGACAGGGGGCACGTACACCTTC.